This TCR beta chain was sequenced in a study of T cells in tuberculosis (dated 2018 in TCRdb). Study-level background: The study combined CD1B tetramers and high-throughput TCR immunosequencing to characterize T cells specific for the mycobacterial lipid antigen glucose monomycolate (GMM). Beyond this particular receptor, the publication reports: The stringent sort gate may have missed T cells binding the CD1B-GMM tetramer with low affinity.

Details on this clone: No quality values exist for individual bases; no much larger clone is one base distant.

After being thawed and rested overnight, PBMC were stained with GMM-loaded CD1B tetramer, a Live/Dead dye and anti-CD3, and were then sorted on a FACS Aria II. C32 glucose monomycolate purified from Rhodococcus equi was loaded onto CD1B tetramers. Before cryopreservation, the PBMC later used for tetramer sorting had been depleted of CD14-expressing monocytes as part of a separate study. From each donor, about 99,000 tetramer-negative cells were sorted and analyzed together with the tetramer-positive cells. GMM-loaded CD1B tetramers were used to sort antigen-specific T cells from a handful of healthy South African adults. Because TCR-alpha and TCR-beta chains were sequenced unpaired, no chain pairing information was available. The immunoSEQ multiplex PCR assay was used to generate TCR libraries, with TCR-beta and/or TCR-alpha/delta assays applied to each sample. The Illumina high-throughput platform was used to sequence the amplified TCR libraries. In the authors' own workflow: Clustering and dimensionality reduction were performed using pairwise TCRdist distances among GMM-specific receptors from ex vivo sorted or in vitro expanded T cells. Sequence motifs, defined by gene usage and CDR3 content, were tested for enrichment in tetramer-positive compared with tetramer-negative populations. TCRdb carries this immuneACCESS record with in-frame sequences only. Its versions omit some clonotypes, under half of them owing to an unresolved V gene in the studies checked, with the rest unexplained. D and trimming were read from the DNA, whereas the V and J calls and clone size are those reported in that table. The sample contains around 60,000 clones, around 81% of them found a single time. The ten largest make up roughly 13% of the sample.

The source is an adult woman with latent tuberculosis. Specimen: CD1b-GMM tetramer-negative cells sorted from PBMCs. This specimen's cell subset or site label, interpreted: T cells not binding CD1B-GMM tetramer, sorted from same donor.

The CDR3 protein sequence reads: CASSLLAPDEQFF. The DNA sequence is as follows: TGTGCCAGCAGCTTACTAGCCCCCGATGAGCAGTTCTTC. The chain couples TRBV11-2 to TRBJ2-1; the best D guess is TRBD2, with 5 bases matching. The CDR3, cysteine through phenylalanine, is 13 amino acids long. Only the CDR3 DNA stays, 39 bases, in frame from base 1. V is reduced by 2 bases and J by 8 bases, leaving a spacing of 10 bases between them. The germline V gene supplies CDR1 SGHAT and CDR2 FQNNGV.